Each of the 25 T cell receptor beta chains below was sequenced from the same sample in a study of vaccination effects on CD4 cells after COVID-19. Sequencing was preceded by expansion of antigen-specific CD4+ T cells with viral peptide pools in the ViraFEST assay. The culture ran for 10 days, and then CD4+ T cells were isolated. Vaccine administered to participants consisted of two doses of either BNT162b2 or mRNA-1273. TCRdb's table, derived via immunoSEQ multiplex PCR, lists solely in-frame clones and lacks some. The table has approximately 70,000 clones, roughly three quarters seen once; the top ten hold more than 0.9%. Their recognized antigens are unknown. Sequenced material: CD4+ T cells from PBMCs cultured with HCoV-OC43 spike peptides, taken after COVID-19 vaccination. Subset noted: HCoV-OC43 spike overlapping peptide pool stimulation. These TCRs come from a human donor who received a COVID-19 vaccine.

The V call is TRBV7-8, the J call TRBJ2-5; 7 nucleotides line up with TRBD1. V gave up 4 bases and J gave up 4 bases; unmatched junction bases: 6. The germline gives CDR1 SGHVS, CDR2 FQNEAQ. CDR3 size: 14 residues. The CDR3 DNA reads TGTGCCAGCAGCTCTGGACAGGTCGGAGAGACCCAGTACTTC. Translated: CASSSGQVGETQYF. The whole variable domain, remainder taken from reference TRBV7-8 and TRBJ2-5, is GAGVSQSPRYKVAKRGQDVALRCDPISGHVSLFWYQQALGQGPEFLTYFQNEAQLDKSGLPSDRFFAERPEGSVSTLKIQRTQQEDSAVYLCASSSGQVGETQYFGPGTRLLVL.

V gene TRBV5-1 combines with J gene TRBJ2-5; either TRBD1 or TRBD2 may fit D (5 bases each). Trimming stripped 4 bases from V and 5 bases from J, with 12 bases between. Per germline, CDR1 SGHRS and CDR2 YFSETQ. The CDR3 runs 13 residues. Here the CDR3 reads CASSGDAGETQYF. The CDR3, as DNA: TGCGCCAGCAGCGGGGACGCTGGGGAGACCCAGTACTTC. The variable domain in full, completed from reference TRBV5-1 and TRBJ2-5, reads KAGVTQTPRYLIKTRGQQVTLSCSPISGHRSVSWYQQTPGQGLQFLFEYFSETQRNKGNFPGRFSGRQFSNSRSEMNVSTLELGDSALYLCASSGDAGETQYFGPGTRLLVL.

DNA of the CDR3: TGTGCCAGCAGCCACGGACTAGCGGGCTCCTACAATGAGCAGTTCTTC. Protein product: CASSHGLAGSYNEQFF. The rearrangement joins TRBV6-2 or TRBV6-3 to TRBJ2-1; 11 bases match TRBD2. The V segment lost 6 bases and the J segment 0 bases; nucleotides outside the gene matches: 4. Germline assignment: CDR1 MNHEY and CDR2 SVGEGT. The CDR3 extends over 16 amino acids.

V gene TRBV3-1 (or the pseudogene TRBV3-2) combines with J gene TRBJ2-2, with 8 bases identical to TRBD2. J was trimmed by 0 bases and V by 2 bases; bases with no gene match: 2. Germline CDR1 and CDR2: LGHDT and YNNKEL (reference sequence). The CDR3 totals 16 residues. This CDR3 reads CASSQTGGANTGELFF. DNA of the CDR3: TGTGCCAGCAGCCAAACCGGGGGGGCGAACACCGGGGAGCTGTTTTTT.

The rearrangement links TRBV7-2 to TRBJ2-1, with D hard to call. This CDR3 contains 12 residues. Trimming cost V 4 bases and J 9 bases, with 10 bases left between them. Germline CDR1 and CDR2: SGHTA and FQGNSA. CDR3 loop: CASSYWPSEQFF. CDR3 in DNA: TGTGCCAGCAGCTATTGGCCTTCTGAGCAGTTCTTC.

The chain joins TRBV27 to TRBJ2-2; tentatively, D is TRBD1 (6 bases). CDR3 length: 18 amino acids. Germline values: CDR1 MNHEY, CDR2 SMNVEV (reference sequence). Trimming stripped 4 bases from V and 0 bases from J, with 18 bases between. DNA of the CDR3: TGTGCCAGCAGTTATTCCCCAGTCCGGACAGCGAACACCGGGGAGCTGTTTTTT. Its protein is CASSYSPVRTANTGELFF.

This clone was counted between two and nine times. This chain connects TRBV2 to TRBJ1-6; no definite D call. The CDR3 totals 15 residues. CDR1 is SNHLY and CDR2 is FYNNEI in the germline V gene. The V gene lost 3 bases and the J gene lost 6 bases, with 12 bases spanning the gap. This chain's CDR3 is CASSEESGINSPLHF. For the CDR3, the DNA is TGTGCCAGCAGTGAGGAATCAGGAATTAATTCACCCCTCCACTTT.

The chain employs TRBV19 and TRBJ2-3, with 10 bases that match TRBD1. This CDR3 is built from 18 residues. Per the germline V gene, CDR1 is LNHDA and CDR2 is SQIVND (reference sequence). The junction had 10 bases not matched to a gene; V was cut back by 3 bases and J by 1 base. CDR3 bases: TGTGCCAGTAGTATCCGCCGGACAGGGGGAGCTCGCACAGATACGCAGTATTTT. Its protein product is CASSIRRTGGARTDTQYF.

The CDR3 sequence: CASSQDETGELFF. The DNA of the CDR3 is TGTGCCAGCAGCCAGGACGAAACCGGGGAGCTGTTTTTT. The V gene is TRBV12-3 or TRBV12-4, the J gene TRBJ2-2, with D unclear. The ends were cut back, 6 bases at V and 5 bases at J, with 10 bases in the middle. CDR3 length equals 13 residues.

This clone was detected only once. The chain links TRBV18 to TRBJ1-2; unclear D gene. The germline CDR1 and CDR2 sequences are KGHSH and LQKENI. The CDR3 runs to 14 residues. V lost 3 bases, J lost 2 bases, and 10 bases lay in between. This CDR3 is CASSPGYENYGYTF. The CDR3 DNA reads TGTGCCAGCTCACCCGGGTATGAGAACTATGGCTACACCTTC.

The gene calls are TRBV5-1 and TRBJ2-6, with D tentatively TRBD1 (6 bases). The V and J ends lost 4 bases and 2 bases respectively, with 13 bases between them. CDR1 and CDR2 (germline): SGHRS, YFSETQ. The CDR3 is 16 amino acids. The CDR3 DNA follows: TGCGCCAGCAGCCACCCACAGGGCACTGGGGCCAACGTCCTGACTTTC. Its protein product is CASSHPQGTGANVLTF.

This chain uses TRBV19 with TRBJ1-2, with 7 nucleotides matching TRBD1. From germline, CDR1 is LNHDA and CDR2 SQIVND (reference sequence). CDR3 length equals 15 residues. The V segment lost 3 bases and the J segment 0 bases; nucleotides outside the gene matches: 4. The CDR3 loop is CASSISGTANYGYTF. CDR3 sequence (DNA): TGTGCCAGTAGTATCTCCGGGACAGCTAACTATGGCTACACCTTC.

J is TRBJ1-2 and V is TRBV6-5; tentatively, D is TRBD1 (6 bases). The germline V and J ends were trimmed by 6 bases and 5 bases, with 16 bases remaining between them. The CDR3 is 14 residues long. The germline gives CDR1 MNHEY, CDR2 SVGAGI. CDR3 nucleotides: TGTGCCAGCAGCCGAGACAGGAGATTATATGGCTACACCTTC. It encodes CASSRDRRLYGYTF.

This chain joins TRBV2 and TRBJ2-2; the match to TRBD2 covers 12 bases. The CDR3 is 15 amino acids. V gave up 2 bases and J gave up 8 bases; unmatched junction bases: 3. Germline CDR1 and CDR2: SNHLY and FYNNEI. CDR3 protein: CASSELLAGGGELFF. The CDR3 DNA reads TGTGCCAGCAGTGAACTCCTAGCGGGAGGGGGGGAGCTGTTTTTT.

The gene calls are TRBV4-1 and TRBJ1-6; tentative D call: TRBD1 (6 bases). Germline V gene sequence: CDR1 MGHRA, CDR2 YSYEKL. This CDR3 comprises 17 residues. V was trimmed by 1 base and J by 6 bases, leaving 16 bases between them. CDR3 nucleotide sequence: TGCGCCAGCAGCCAAGTTAGAAGGACAGACTTTAATTCACCCCTCCACTTT. Its translation: CASSQVRRTDFNSPLHF.

This clone was counted a few times. The chain has TRBV2 and TRBJ2-2, with 8 bases lining up with TRBD1. The V gene end was trimmed by 4 bases and the J gene end by 0 bases; junction bases not matched to a gene: 4. CDR3 length equals 16 residues. Looked up from germline, CDR1 is SNHLY and CDR2 is FYNNEI. The CDR3 sequence: CASSVDRVANTGELFF. CDR3 nucleotides: TGTGCCAGCAGTGTGGACAGGGTCGCGAACACCGGGGAGCTGTTTTTT.

This clone was seen a single time. V and J are TRBV5-1 and TRBJ1-1; 7 bases align to TRBD1. CDR1 and CDR2 (germline): SGHRS, YFSETQ. The junction had 4 bases not matched to a gene; V was cut back by 2 bases and J by 0 bases. This CDR3 is built from 15 residues. CDR3 residues: CASSLQGPLNTEAFF. The CDR3 bases are TGCGCCAGCAGCTTACAGGGGCCCCTGAACACTGAAGCTTTCTTT.

This chain connects TRBV7-3 to TRBJ1-4, with a possible D match to TRBD1 (5 bases). CDR3 length: 15 residues. CDR1 is SGHTA, CDR2 FQGTGA, per germline. V was clipped by 5 bases and J by 8 bases, with 18 bases between them. The CDR3 DNA reads as TGTGCCAGCAGCCCCTCCGGTCAGGGTGGCGAAAAACTGTTTTTT. Translated, it gives CASSPSGQGGEKLFF.

This clone was counted once. V is TRBV30 and J is TRBJ2-1; tentative D call: TRBD2 (6 bases). Trimming pared 2 bases from V and 4 bases from J, leaving 15 bases between. The CDR3 runs to 15 residues. Germline CDR1 is GTSNPN and CDR2 is SVGIG (reference sequence). CDR3 DNA: TGTGCCTGGAGTTCGGGACTTGGATCATACAATGAGCAGTTCTTC. This encodes CAWSSGLGSYNEQFF.

The chain joins TRBV6-2 or TRBV6-3 to TRBJ2-3; either TRBD1 or TRBD2 may fit D (6 bases each). The CDR3 totals 15 residues. CDR1 MNHEY and CDR2 SVGEGT come from the germline V gene. Trimming pared 6 bases from V and 2 bases from J, leaving 15 bases between. Written as DNA, the CDR3 is TGTGCCAGCAGCGCCCGGGGGCCCTCCACAGATACGCAGTATTTT. Translation: CASSARGPSTDTQYF.

This clone turned up a few times. The chain employs TRBV27 and TRBJ2-2; 7 bases line up with TRBD1. This CDR3 region has 15 residues. V shed 3 bases and J 5 bases; nucleotides not matched to a gene: 6. Germline V gene sequence: CDR1 MNHEY, CDR2 SMNVEV (reference sequence). The chain's CDR3 is CASSLKGAWTGELFF. CDR3 DNA sequence: TGTGCCAGCAGTTTGAAGGGGGCTTGGACCGGGGAGCTGTTTTTT.

The chain links TRBV5-1 to TRBJ1-4; 9 bases map to TRBD1. Per the germline V gene, CDR1 is SGHRS and CDR2 is YFSETQ. CDR3 length: 15 amino acids. V trimming: 4 bases; J trimming: 8 bases; junction bases outside the gene matches: 9. DNA for the CDR3: TGCGCCAGCAGCAGTACAGGGGGCCTTACCGAAAAACTGTTTTTT. It is translated as CASSSTGGLTEKLFF.

The CDR3 loop is CASSFGNTEAFF. CDR3 in DNA: TGCGCCAGCAGCTTCGGGAACACTGAAGCTTTCTTT. The chain is built from TRBV5-1 and TRBJ1-1; D is undetermined. The germline CDR1 and CDR2 sequences are SGHRS and YFSETQ. The CDR3 extends over 12 amino acids. V was trimmed by 2 bases and J by 1 base, leaving 3 bases between them.

A note on this clone: Other nucleotide sequences from this sample produce the same CDR3. V usage is TRBV12-3 or TRBV12-4 and J usage is TRBJ1-1; D unclear. Trimming removed 3 bases at V and 1 base at J, with 6 bases between. The CDR3 is made up of 13 amino acids. The CDR3 sequence is CASSFSRNTEAFF. In DNA form, the CDR3 reads TGTGCCAGCAGTTTTTCCCGGAACACTGAAGCTTTCTTT.

The genes are TRBV2 and TRBJ2-2; D unclear. CDR3 length: 15 amino acids. CDR1 and CDR2 (germline): SNHLY, FYNNEI. V gave up 2 bases and J gave up 6 bases, with 13 bases separating them. In nucleotides, the CDR3 is TGTGCCAGCAGTGAAAGGTTAGGCAGCGCCGGGGAGCTGTTTTTT. It translates to CASSERLGSAGELFF.